These 28 T cell receptor beta chains share one sample of origin, sequenced in a study of blood T cell repertoires in COVID-19 (dated by TCRdb to between 2020 and 2021). Libraries were prepared through the immunoSEQ multiplex PCR assay. TCRdb's version of the immuneACCESS table is confined to in-frame rearrangements and falls short of the full clone set. An unresolved V gene accounts for under half of the shortfall where checked; the remainder is of unknown origin. The sample contains 150,000 to 200,000 clones, 65% to 80% of them found a single time. The top ten hold roughly 13% of the sample. Material for sequencing was peripheral blood. The receptor set was obtained from a man in his fifties or sixties who had recovered from COVID-19.

The V call is TRBV6-5, the J call TRBJ2-1, with 7 bases aligning to TRBD2. Germline V gene sequence: CDR1 MNHEY, CDR2 SVGAGI. Trimming took 4 bases from V and 9 from J; bases not matched to a gene: 9. The CDR3 length is 14 residues. For the CDR3, the DNA is TGTGCCAGCAGTTGGGAGGGCAAATACGGTGAGCAGTTCTTC. Translation gives CASSWEGKYGEQFF.

The CDR3 DNA sequence: TGTGCCAGCGCAGAAGGACAGTCGAACACTGAAGCTTTCTTT. Its translation: CASAEGQSNTEAFF. V is TRBV6-5 and J is TRBJ1-1; TRBD1 might be the D (6 bases). V gave up 8 bases and J gave up 1 base, with 14 bases separating them. This CDR3 has 14 residues. Germline lookup yields CDR1 MNHEY and CDR2 SVGAGI.

The J gene is TRBJ2-1, the V gene TRBV10-3, with 8 bases that match TRBD2. J was trimmed by 9 bases and V by 3 bases; bases with no gene match: 7. Germline V gene sequence: CDR1 ENHRY, CDR2 SYGVKD. The CDR3 has 14 amino acids. The chain's CDR3 is CAISEQAGEGEQFF. CDR3 in DNA: TGTGCCATCAGTGAACAAGCGGGAGAGGGTGAGCAGTTCTTC.

This clone showed up just a few times. V and J are TRBV28 and TRBJ1-2, with D tentatively TRBD1 (5 bases). V lost 6 bases to trimming and J lost 4 bases, with 15 bases between them. This CDR3 comprises 14 residues. Looked up from germline, CDR1 is MDHEN and CDR2 is SYDVKM. CDR3 coding DNA: TGTGCCAGCAGAAGCGCGGGGGGGACCTATGGCTACACCTTC. It codes for CASRSAGGTYGYTF.

This rearrangement joins TRBV20-1 to TRBJ2-7; 9 bases line up with TRBD1. Germline CDR1 DFQATT, CDR2 SNEGSKA (reference sequence). Losses at the gene ends were 3 bases for V and 5 bases for J; bases not matched to a gene: 8. This CDR3 comprises 14 residues. The CDR3: CSASGDRDGNEQYF. The CDR3 nucleotides read TGCAGTGCTAGTGGGGACAGGGATGGGAACGAGCAGTACTTC.

The chain has TRBV7-6 and TRBJ2-2, with D unresolved. The CDR3 is 14 residues long. The V gene's germline CDR1 is SGHVS and CDR2 FNYEAQ. V gave up 1 base and J gave up 1 base, with 4 bases separating them. The CDR3 sequence is CASSLVQNTGELFF. CDR3 sequence (DNA): TGTGCCAGCAGCTTAGTCCAGAACACCGGGGAGCTGTTTTTT.

This clone appeared once. The chain employs TRBV9 and TRBJ2-1, with D perhaps matching TRBD2 (5 bases). In germline, CDR1 is SGDLS, CDR2 YYNGEE. V was clipped by 0 bases and J by 2 bases, with 6 bases between them. This CDR3 contains 14 residues. CDR3 in DNA: TGTGCCAGCAGCGTAGCCGGGGCCTACAATGAGCAGTTCTTC. It translates to CASSVAGAYNEQFF.

The chain employs TRBV5-1 and TRBJ2-3, with 8 bases identical to TRBD2. This CDR3 has 17 amino acids. J was trimmed by 6 bases and V by 4 bases; bases with no gene match: 16. Germline CDR1 is SGHRS and CDR2 is YFSETQ. The CDR3 reads CASSHYPSGSSRDTQYF. CDR3 in DNA: TGCGCCAGCAGCCATTACCCCAGCGGGAGCTCAAGGGATACGCAGTATTTT.

V usage is TRBV14 and J usage is TRBJ2-7; D unclear. Germline CDR1 reads SGHDN; CDR2 reads FVKESK. Trimming left V 3 bases short and J 7 bases short, with 10 bases between. The CDR3 length is 12 residues. The CDR3 DNA sequence: TGTGCCAGCAGCCAGTCTGTCAGGGAGCAGTACTTC. Translation: CASSQSVREQYF.

The gene calls are TRBV6-5 and TRBJ2-1, with 7 nucleotides matching TRBD1. The CDR3 totals 14 residues. The V segment lost 7 bases and the J segment 2 bases; nucleotides outside the gene matches: 5. Germline CDR1 and CDR2: MNHEY and SVGAGI. CDR3 bases: TGTGCCAGCAAAGGAGACAGGGCCTACAATGAGCAGTTCTTC. Translating gives CASKGDRAYNEQFF.

This chain uses TRBV20-1 with TRBJ1-1; D gene unclear. The CDR3 runs 14 residues. The germline gives CDR1 DFQATT, CDR2 SNEGSKA (reference sequence). V was shortened by 3 bases and J by 3 bases, with 14 bases between the two germline ends. This CDR3 is CSASQRFQDTEAFF. For the CDR3, the DNA is TGCAGTGCTAGTCAGCGGTTTCAGGACACTGAAGCTTTCTTT.

The table lists this clone with a count of one. The V gene is TRBV19, the J gene TRBJ1-5, with 9 bases aligning to TRBD1. Germline V gene lookup returns CDR1 LNHDA and CDR2 SQIVND (reference sequence). The CDR3 sequence is 22 residues long. The junction had 21 bases not matched to a gene; V was cut back by 3 bases and J by 0 bases. The CDR3 coding sequence is TGTGCCAGTAGTATTTTTAACATCCGGACAGGGGCTGGGGGTTATAGCAATCAGCCCCAGCATTTT. This gives the protein CASSIFNIRTGAGGYSNQPQHF.

The chain is built from TRBV10-3 and TRBJ2-1; 10 nucleotides line up with TRBD2. Trimming took 6 bases from V and 7 from J; bases not matched to a gene: 9. The germline CDR1 and CDR2 sequences are ENHRY and SYGVKD. This CDR3 has 15 residues. CDR3 coding DNA: TGTGCCATCAGACCCCTAGCGGGAGTTATAAATGAGCAGTTCTTC. Translated: CAIRPLAGVINEQFF.

The V call is TRBV21-1, the J call TRBJ1-5. TRBV21-1 counts as a pseudogene. CDR3 length: 15 residues. The CDR3 region has the DNA TGTGCCAGCAGCAAAGCGAGTTATAGCAATCAGCCCCAGCATTTT. This translates into CASSKASYSNQPQHF.

The chain uses TRBV5-1 and TRBJ2-1; 9 nucleotides match TRBD1. Germline CDR1 and CDR2: SGHRS and YFSETQ. The CDR3 length is 16 residues. The V gene end was trimmed by 0 bases and the J gene end by 2 bases; junction bases not matched to a gene: 3. This chain's CDR3 is CASSLEGQGTYNEQFF. CDR3 in DNA: TGCGCCAGCAGCTTGGAAGGACAGGGGACCTACAATGAGCAGTTCTTC. The full variable domain, in which reference TRBV5-1 and TRBJ2-1 provide the parts outside the CDR3, is KAGVTQTPRYLIKTRGQQVTLSCSPISGHRSVSWYQQTPGQGLQFLFEYFSETQRNKGNFPGRFSGRQFSNSRSEMNVSTLELGDSALYLCASSLEGQGTYNEQFFGPGTRLTVL.

This clone appeared a few times. The V gene is TRBV5-1, the J gene TRBJ2-5; D possibly corresponds to TRBD1 (6 bases). This CDR3 spans 11 amino acids. CDR1 is SGHRS, CDR2 YFSETQ, per germline. The V and J ends lost 3 bases and 13 bases respectively, with 13 bases between them. In DNA form, the CDR3 reads TGCGCCAGCAGCTCAGGACAGAGGTGGTACTTC. As protein: CASSSGQRWYF. The full variable domain, with the rest looked up from reference TRBV5-1 and TRBJ2-5, is KAGVTQTPRYLIKTRGQQVTLSCSPISGHRSVSWYQQTPGQGLQFLFEYFSETQRNKGNFPGRFSGRQFSNSRSEMNVSTLELGDSALYLCASSSGQRWYFGPGTRLLVL.

This chain connects TRBV7-3 to TRBJ2-2; the match to TRBD2 covers 13 bases. This CDR3 spans 16 amino acids. The germline V gene has CDR1 SGHTA and CDR2 FQGTGA. V shed 5 bases, J shed 6 bases, and the junction held 6 bases outside the gene matches. CDR3 amino acids: CASSPGLAGVAGELFF. The CDR3 DNA is TGTGCCAGCAGCCCCGGACTAGCGGGAGTCGCCGGGGAGCTGTTTTTT. Combining the CDR3 with reference TRBV7-3 and TRBJ2-2 gives the whole variable domain GAGVSQTPSNKVTEKGKYVELRCDPISGHTALYWYRQSLGQGPEFLIYFQGTGAADDSGLPNDRFFAVRPEGSVSTLKIQRTERGDSAVYLCASSPGLAGVAGELFFGEGSRLTVL.

The chain employs TRBV7-8 and TRBJ2-3, with D unresolved. Looked up from germline, CDR1 is SGHVS and CDR2 is FQNEAQ. The CDR3 contains 18 residues. The V end lost 3 bases, the J end lost 3 bases, and 22 bases lay between the germline ends. The CDR3 sequence: CASSFPSEELVKTDTQYF. The CDR3 DNA is TGTGCCAGCAGCTTCCCCAGTGAGGAACTTGTAAAAACAGATACGCAGTATTTT.

The CDR3, as DNA: TGTGCCAGCAGCGGCAAAGCTTTCTTT. Protein product: CASSGKAFF. The gene calls are TRBV11-3 and TRBJ1-1, with unresolved D. Germline V lookup: CDR1 SGHNT, CDR2 YENEEA. Trimming left V 5 bases short and J 9 bases short, with 4 bases between. This CDR3 is built from 9 residues.

V usage is TRBV24-1 and J usage is TRBJ2-2; 9 nucleotides agree with TRBD1. CDR3 length: 18 amino acids. Germline CDR1 reads KGHDR; CDR2 reads SFDVKD. V was clipped by 3 bases and J by 6 bases; unmatched bases: 13. The CDR3 region is CATSDTGVGTGLSGELFF. The CDR3 region has the DNA TGTGCCACCAGTGATACTGGTGTCGGGACAGGGTTATCCGGGGAGCTGTTTTTT.

V is TRBV6-5 and J is TRBJ2-2; 8 bases fit TRBD1. Losses at the gene ends were 7 bases for V and 6 bases for J; bases not matched to a gene: 4. Per the germline V gene, CDR1 is MNHEY and CDR2 is SVGAGI. The CDR3 runs 13 residues. DNA for the CDR3: TGTGCCAGCACCAAGACAGGGGCCGGGGAGCTGTTTTTT. This codes for CASTKTGAGELFF.

The chain combines TRBV15 with TRBJ2-7, with D possibly TRBD2 on 5 matching bases. The CDR3 has 13 amino acids. Trimming took off 3 bases at V and 1 base at J, with 7 bases between the two ends. CDR1 and CDR2 (germline): LNHNV, YYDKDF (reference sequence). The CDR3 spells CATSSRESYEQYF. The CDR3 DNA is TGTGCCACCAGCAGCCGGGAATCCTACGAGCAGTACTTC.

The V gene is TRBV28, the J gene TRBJ2-7, with TRBD1 matching over 11 bases. This CDR3 comprises 15 residues. Germline assignment: CDR1 MDHEN and CDR2 SYDVKM. V lost 2 bases, J lost 3 bases, and 3 bases stayed unmatched. The CDR3 protein is CASSLGGQGVYEQYF. For the CDR3, the DNA is TGTGCCAGCAGTTTAGGGGGACAGGGGGTCTACGAGCAGTACTTC.

In this sample, this clone turned up once. The chain carries TRBV5-1 and TRBJ2-7, with 7 bases aligning to TRBD2. J lost 4 bases, V lost 7 bases, and 11 bases had no gene match. CDR1 is SGHRS, CDR2 YFSETQ, per germline. CDR3 length equals 14 residues. The CDR3 coding sequence is TGCGCCAGCGGAGAAAGACTAGCACCTTACGAGCAGTACTTC. This encodes CASGERLAPYEQYF. Combining the CDR3 with reference TRBV5-1 and TRBJ2-7 gives the whole variable domain KAGVTQTPRYLIKTRGQQVTLSCSPISGHRSVSWYQQTPGQGLQFLFEYFSETQRNKGNFPGRFSGRQFSNSRSEMNVSTLELGDSALYLCASGERLAPYEQYFGPGTRLTVT.

This clone has just a few counts. The chain couples TRBV29-1 to TRBJ1-2; 8 bases are a match to TRBD1. CDR1 is SQVTM and CDR2 is ANQGSEA in the germline V gene. The junction had 11 bases not matched to a gene; V was cut back by 6 bases and J by 5 bases. This CDR3 is built from 14 residues. CDR3 sequence: CSVGQGWGNYGYTF. CDR3 coding DNA: TGCAGCGTCGGACAGGGATGGGGTAATTATGGCTACACCTTC. Combining the CDR3 with reference TRBV29-1 and TRBJ1-2 gives the whole variable domain SAVISQKPSRDICQRGTSLTIQCQVDSQVTMMFWYRQQPGQSLTLIATANQGSEATYESGFVIDKFPISRPNLTFSTLTVSNMSPEDSSIYLCSVGQGWGNYGYTFGSGTRLTVV.

The CDR3 coding sequence is TGTGCCAGCAGTTCATCCGGACAGGGGGAAGAGACCCAGTACTTC. Translated: CASSSSGQGEETQYF. This chain uses TRBV28 with TRBJ2-5; TRBD1 aligns across 10 bases. CDR1 and CDR2 from the germline V gene are MDHEN and SYDVKM. Trimming took 4 bases from V and 3 from J; bases not matched to a gene: 5. This CDR3 has 15 residues.

The chain joins TRBV27 to TRBJ1-6, with TRBD1 as a possible D gene (5 bases). The V gene lost 6 bases and the J gene lost 2 bases, with 5 bases spanning the gap. The CDR3 sequence is 13 residues long. Germline V gene sequence: CDR1 MNHEY, CDR2 SMNVEV (reference sequence). The DNA for the CDR3 is TGTGCCAGCAGGGGGCCCTATAATTCACCCCTCCACTTT. Amino acid sequence: CASRGPYNSPLHF.

This clone came up a few times. The genes are TRBV7-9 and TRBJ1-1, with D perhaps TRBD1 (5 bases). Trimming took off 5 bases at V and 0 bases at J, with 16 bases between the two ends. The germline V gene encodes CDR1 SEHNR and CDR2 FQNEAQ (reference sequence). This CDR3 has 16 residues. CDR3 nucleotide sequence: TGTGCCAGCAGCACCTCCGACGGGGGACTGAACACTGAAGCTTTCTTT. It codes for CASSTSDGGLNTEAFF.